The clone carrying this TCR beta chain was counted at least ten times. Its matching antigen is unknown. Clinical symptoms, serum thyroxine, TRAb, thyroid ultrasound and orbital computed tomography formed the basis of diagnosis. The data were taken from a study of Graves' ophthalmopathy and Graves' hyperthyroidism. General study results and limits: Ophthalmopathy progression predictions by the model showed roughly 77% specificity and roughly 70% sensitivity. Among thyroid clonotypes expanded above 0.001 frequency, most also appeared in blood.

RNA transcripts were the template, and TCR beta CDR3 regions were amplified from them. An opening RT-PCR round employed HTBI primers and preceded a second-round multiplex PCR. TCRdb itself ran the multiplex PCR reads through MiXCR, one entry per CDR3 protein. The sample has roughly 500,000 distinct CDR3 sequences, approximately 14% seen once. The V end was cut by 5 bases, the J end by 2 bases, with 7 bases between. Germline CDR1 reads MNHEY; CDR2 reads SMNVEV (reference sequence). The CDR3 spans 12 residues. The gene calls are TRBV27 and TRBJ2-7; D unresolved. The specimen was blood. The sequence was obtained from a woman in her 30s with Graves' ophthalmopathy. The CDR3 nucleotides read TGTGCCAGCAGTACGTCCCCCTACGAGCAGTACTTC. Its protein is CASSTSPYEQYF.